The 27 T cell receptor beta chains given below trace back to one sample, sequenced in a study of CD8+ T cells in alopecia areata. Extracted RNA was reverse transcribed, and the resulting cDNA served as sequencing template. Profiled with immunoSEQ multiplex PCR; TCRdb holds only in-frame clones, not every one. The table lists 150,000 to 200,000 clones, 60% of them singletons. Treatment described: oral pan-JAK inhibitor, 5-10 mg twice daily. Here the sequenced sample was CD4+ T cells sorted from blood, taken at week 24, from a patient treated with tofacitinib. The receptors stem from a human donor with alopecia areata.

The CDR3 loop reads CAWVLRETQYF. In nucleotides, the CDR3 is TGTGCCTGGGTCCTCCGGGAGACCCAGTACTTC. V usage is TRBV30 and J usage is TRBJ2-5, with D unresolved. The V gene lost 5 bases and the J gene lost 5 bases, with 9 bases spanning the gap. CDR3 length: 11 amino acids. Germline loops: CDR1 GTSNPN, CDR2 SVGIG (reference sequence).

The chain is built from TRBV4-3 and TRBJ1-1; maybe TRBD1 (5 bases). The germline V gene encodes CDR1 LGHNA and CDR2 YSLEER. The CDR3 totals 14 residues. V was pared by 3 bases and J by 5 bases, with 13 bases between. This CDR3 reads CASSQAGRGTEAFF. The CDR3 DNA reads TGCGCCAGCAGCCAGGCAGGGAGAGGGACTGAAGCTTTCTTT.

This chain joins TRBV29-1 and TRBJ2-2; D remains ambiguous. V was shortened by 3 bases and J by 5 bases, with 10 bases between the two germline ends. CDR3 length: 13 amino acids. Germline CDR1 SQVTM, CDR2 ANQGSEA. For the CDR3, the DNA is TGCAGCGTTGATGAACTACTAACCGGGGAGCTGTTTTTT. Its protein is CSVDELLTGELFF.

This clone was seen just once. This rearrangement joins TRBV27 to TRBJ1-2, with a weak D call TRBD1 (5 bases). The germline V gene has CDR1 MNHEY and CDR2 SMNVEV (reference sequence). Trimming left V 0 bases short and J 5 bases short, with 16 bases between. The CDR3 is 16 residues long. DNA of the CDR3: TGTGCCAGCAGTTTATCGATGGCGGGGGGAGAGTATGGCTACACCTTC. Translated, it gives CASSLSMAGGEYGYTF.

The V gene is TRBV5-1, the J gene TRBJ1-5; tentative D call: TRBD1 (5 bases). The V end lost 3 bases, the J end lost 0 bases, and 10 bases lay between the germline ends. The V gene's germline CDR1 is SGHRS and CDR2 YFSETQ. The CDR3 loop spans 15 amino acids. CDR3 in DNA: TGCGCCAGCAGCTCTGATACAGGTAGCAATCAGCCCCAGCATTTT. This translates into CASSSDTGSNQPQHF.

The chain combines TRBV4-1 with TRBJ2-7; D gene unclear. V was pared by 0 bases and J by 2 bases, with 17 bases between. Germline loops: CDR1 MGHRA, CDR2 YSYEKL. The CDR3 extends over 17 amino acids. The CDR3 DNA reads as TGCGCCAGCAGCCAAGACTCTGCTGTATCCGCTCCCTACGAGCAGTACTTC. It yields the protein CASSQDSAVSAPYEQYF.

This chain uses TRBV23-1 with TRBJ1-1; D is ambiguous. TRBV23-1 is flagged as an ORF with uncertain function. V lost 7 bases and J 1 base, leaving 16 bases between the germline ends. The CDR3 has 15 residues. The CDR3 here is CASTPILGSNTEAFF. The CDR3 coding sequence is TGCGCCAGCACCCCGATTTTAGGTTCGAACACTGAAGCTTTCTTT.

Concerning this clone itself: Distinct nucleotide sequences in the sample also encode this CDR3. The chain employs TRBV29-1 and TRBJ1-2; D is perhaps TRBD1 (6 bases). Trimming pared 4 bases from V and 4 bases from J, leaving 10 bases between. This CDR3 has 12 amino acids. Germline CDR1 and CDR2: SQVTM and ANQGSEA. CDR3 DNA: TGCAGCGTTGCACAGGGTTCCTATGGCTACACCTTC. Its protein is CSVAQGSYGYTF.

The chain couples TRBV5-1 to TRBJ1-2; possible D gene TRBD1, 5 bases. The CDR3 covers 14 residues. V lost 0 bases and J lost 0, with 6 bases in between. Germline assignment: CDR1 SGHRS and CDR2 YFSETQ. The CDR3 DNA is TGCGCCAGCAGCTTGGCGACAGCTAACTATGGCTACACCTTC. Protein sequence: CASSLATANYGYTF.

The chain combines TRBV15 with TRBJ1-2; possibly TRBD1 for D (6 bases). Trimming cost V 0 bases and J 2 bases, with 10 bases left between them. The CDR3 is 15 residues long. The germline V gene encodes CDR1 LNHNV and CDR2 YYDKDF (reference sequence). The CDR3 DNA sequence: TGTGCCACCAGCAGAGAACAGGGAGCGAACTATGGCTACACCTTC. Translated, it gives CATSREQGANYGYTF.

This clone was counted between two and nine times. The chain is built from TRBV30 and TRBJ1-2, with TRBD1 as a possible D gene (6 bases). The CDR3 sequence is 14 residues long. Germline V gene sequence: CDR1 GTSNPN, CDR2 SVGIG (reference sequence). Trimming pared 1 base from V and 4 bases from J, leaving 13 bases between. CDR3 in amino acids: CAWSARTDSYGYTF. CDR3 nucleotide sequence: TGTGCCTGGAGTGCTCGGACAGATTCCTATGGCTACACCTTC.

The genes are TRBV4-1 and TRBJ2-7; 13 bases match TRBD2. The V segment lost 3 bases and the J segment 2 bases; nucleotides outside the gene matches: 4. The CDR3 consists of 16 residues. Germline CDR1 MGHRA, CDR2 YSYEKL. The CDR3 reads CASSHSGLAGTYEQYF. The CDR3 DNA is TGCGCCAGCAGCCACTCGGGACTAGCGGGGACCTACGAGCAGTACTTC.

This clone was seen once. This same CDR3 is encoded by further DNA sequences in the sample. The rearrangement links TRBV29-1 to TRBJ2-1, with no clear D. The CDR3 runs 13 residues. Deletions cut 2 bases from V and 10 bases from J, with 15 bases between. From germline, CDR1 is SQVTM and CDR2 ANQGSEA. The CDR3 nucleotides read TGCAGCGTTGAAAATAGGTGGAGCAACGAGCAGTTCTTC. Protein product: CSVENRWSNEQFF.

This chain uses TRBV9 with TRBJ2-3; tentative D call: TRBD2 (6 bases). V gave up 0 bases and J gave up 4 bases, with 12 bases separating them. Per the germline V gene, CDR1 is SGDLS and CDR2 is YYNGEE. The CDR3 contains 15 residues. CDR3 coding DNA: TGTGCCAGCAGCGTAGTATCTAGCGCCCCAGATACGCAGTATTTT. Encoded protein: CASSVVSSAPDTQYF.

This clone was found many times. The DNA for the CDR3 is TGTGCCAGCAGTGAAGGGGTCACCGGGGAGCTGTTTTTT. The encoded protein is CASSEGVTGELFF. The rearrangement uses TRBV2 and TRBJ2-2; D gene uncertain. The germline V gene has CDR1 SNHLY and CDR2 FYNNEI. Trimming shortened V by 1 base and J by 4 bases, and 4 bases separated the two germline ends. CDR3 length: 13 amino acids.

This chain uses TRBV30 with TRBJ1-5; 9 bases map to TRBD1. The CDR3 runs to 15 residues. The germline gives CDR1 GTSNPN, CDR2 SVGIG (reference sequence). The V and J ends lost 0 bases and 5 bases, in that order; junction bases with no gene match: 5. In nucleotides, the CDR3 is TGTGCCTGGAGTGTTTTGGGACAGGGCGATCAGCCCCAGCATTTT. Protein: CAWSVLGQGDQPQHF.

A few counts support this clone. V usage is TRBV14 and J usage is TRBJ1-3; D not certain. V lost 1 base and J lost 1, with 8 bases in between. The germline V gene encodes CDR1 SGHDN and CDR2 FVKESK. The CDR3 extends over 15 amino acids. This CDR3 is CASSQGADSGNTIYF. The CDR3 nucleotides are TGTGCCAGCAGCCAAGGGGCAGATTCTGGAAACACCATATATTTT.

The chain recombines TRBV5-1 with TRBJ2-1; 7 bases fit TRBD2. The germline V gene has CDR1 SGHRS and CDR2 YFSETQ. With V trimmed by 4 bases and J by 7 bases, 8 bases remained unmatched. The length of the CDR3 is 14 residues. The DNA of the CDR3 is TGCGCCAGCAGCACCGGACTAGTGAGAAATGAGCAGTTCTTC. Translation gives CASSTGLVRNEQFF.

The V gene is TRBV12-5, the J gene TRBJ1-2; D remains ambiguous. With 5 bases removed from V and 8 bases from J, the gap between germline ends came to 9 bases. The CDR3 contains 11 residues. Germline V gene data show CDR1 as LGHNT and CDR2 as FRNRAP. Here the CDR3 DNA reads TGTGCTAGTGGTACCCTGAGGGGCTACACCTTC. This codes for CASGTLRGYTF. Using reference TRBV12-5 and TRBJ1-2 for the parts outside the CDR3, the full variable domain is DARVTQTPRHKVTEMGQEVTMRCQPILGHNTVFWYRQTMMQGLELLAYFRNRAPLDDSGMPKDRFSAEMPDATLATLKIQPSEPRDSAVYFCASGTLRGYTFGSGTRLTVV.

V is TRBV7-8 and J is TRBJ1-2; 7 nucleotides agree with TRBD1. The CDR3 has 12 amino acids. Germline V CDR1 and CDR2: SGHVS, FQNEAQ. Trimming removed 5 bases from V and 7 bases from J; junction bases left unmatched: 4. The CDR3 region is CASSRTGAGYTF. The CDR3 nucleotides are TGTGCCAGCAGCCGCACAGGGGCTGGCTACACCTTC.

The chain combines TRBV4-3 with TRBJ2-6, with D possibly TRBD1 on 5 matching bases. The CDR3 sequence is 16 residues long. Per the germline V gene, CDR1 is LGHNA and CDR2 is YSLEER. Trimming left V 0 bases short and J 4 bases short, with 10 bases between. CDR3 residues: CASSQDLGAGANVLTF. CDR3 bases: TGCGCCAGCAGCCAAGATTTAGGGGCAGGGGCCAACGTCCTGACTTTC.

V usage is TRBV6-1 and J usage is TRBJ2-7; 9 nucleotides agree with TRBD2. There are 15 residues in the CDR3. V was clipped by 0 bases and J by 4 bases; unmatched bases: 4. Germline V gene sequence: CDR1 MNHNS, CDR2 SASEGT. The chain's CDR3 is CASSEARAGGYEQYF. For the CDR3, the DNA is TGTGCCAGCAGTGAAGCCCGGGCGGGAGGGTACGAGCAGTACTTC.

V gene TRBV30 combines with J gene TRBJ1-1; no clear D. From germline, CDR1 is GTSNPN and CDR2 SVGIG (reference sequence). The CDR3 is 13 amino acids. Trimming took 3 bases from V and 1 from J, leaving 9 bases between them. CDR3 coding DNA: TGTGCCTGGAGCGAGGGCAGGAACACTGAAGCTTTCTTT. Translation: CAWSEGRNTEAFF.

The chain carries TRBV5-5 and TRBJ2-7; 9 bases are shared with TRBD1. The V gene's germline CDR1 is SGHKS and CDR2 YYEKEE (reference sequence). V was clipped by 3 bases and J by 3 bases; unmatched bases: 7. The CDR3 spans 15 residues. CDR3 coding DNA: TGTGCCAGCAGCTGGGGACAGGGACAGAACTACGAGCAGTACTTC. It yields the protein CASSWGQGQNYEQYF.

This chain uses TRBV11-1 with TRBJ2-7; tentatively, D is TRBD1 (6 bases). The V gene's germline CDR1 is SGHAT and CDR2 FQDESV (reference sequence). V was cut by 5 bases and J by 4 bases, with 15 bases left in between. This CDR3 has 14 residues. As DNA, the CDR3 is TGTGCCAGCAGCCCCCAACCAGGGGAATACGAGCAGTACTTC. It codes for CASSPQPGEYEQYF. Full variable domain (outside the CDR3, taken from reference TRBV11-1 and TRBJ2-7): EAEVAQSPRYKITEKSQAVAFWCDPISGHATLYWYRQILGQGPELLVQFQDESVVDDSQLPKDRFSAERLKGVDSTLKIQPAELGDSAMYLCASSPQPGEYEQYFGPGTRLTVT.

The chain uses TRBV6-5 and TRBJ1-1; TRBD1 might be the D (6 bases). V lost 9 bases and J 0 bases, leaving 11 bases between the germline ends. In germline, CDR1 is MNHEY, CDR2 SVGAGI. The CDR3 consists of 13 residues. CDR3 protein: CASAGHLNTEAFF. The CDR3 nucleotides read TGTGCCAGTGCGGGACACCTGAACACTGAAGCTTTCTTT.

The genes are TRBV6-1 and TRBJ1-5, with D perhaps TRBD1 (5 bases). V dropped 3 bases and J dropped 14 bases, with 14 bases sitting between them. Germline CDR1 and CDR2: MNHNS and SASEGT. This CDR3 spans 12 amino acids. CDR3 sequence reads: CASSDTTAWEHF. The DNA of the CDR3 is TGTGCCAGCAGTGACACGACAGCCTGGGAGCATTTT.